This TCR beta chain was captured in a study of cytomegalovirus exposure and HLA in healthy donors. Broader study findings: Most TCR sequences were rare, but some public TCRs occurred in many donors. In vitro data verified a few CMV-associated chains as specific for CMV antigens.

For this clone: Its antigen is unknown.

The assay was immunoSEQ multiplex PCR, and TCRdb's table has in-frame clones only and misses some. The repertoire holds about 260,000 clones, around 90% seen once, with 3% to 3.5% in the top ten. V shed 3 bases and J shed 1 base, with 15 bases lying between them. The length of the CDR3 is 15 residues. Germline V gene data show CDR1 as SQVTM and CDR2 as ANQGSEA. Sequenced material: PBMCs. The TCR sequence derives from a woman aged 25-40 years in good health and CMV-seronegative. This sequence joins TRBV29-1 and TRBJ1-1, with D maybe TRBD1 (6 bases). Written as DNA, the CDR3 is TGCAGCGTTGATTTTCGGAGGGGGGAGAACACTGAAGCTTTCTTT. Its translation: CSVDFRRGENTEAFF. The whole variable domain, remainder taken from reference TRBV29-1 and TRBJ1-1, is SAVISQKPSRDICQRGTSLTIQCQVDSQVTMMFWYRQQPGQSLTLIATANQGSEATYESGFVIDKFPISRPNLTFSTLTVSNMSPEDSSIYLCSVDFRRGENTEAFFGQGTRLTVV.